The 18 T cell receptor beta chains below come from one sample, sequenced in a study of blood T cell repertoires in COVID-19. Measured with immunoSEQ multiplex PCR; TCRdb has only the in-frame clones, and not every one. The data contain about 250,000 clones, 75% to 85% of them singletons. Material: peripheral blood. These receptor sequences come from a human donor in a cohort sampled during active COVID-19.

This chain uses TRBV5-6 with TRBJ2-7; 8 bases align to TRBD1. CDR3 size: 14 residues. CDR1 is SGHDT, CDR2 YYEEEE, per germline. V lost 6 bases, J lost 9 bases, and 14 bases stayed unmatched. The CDR3 is CASIRRAGGQLQYF. In DNA form, the CDR3 reads TGTGCCAGCATCCGAAGGGCAGGGGGCCAGTTGCAGTACTTC. Full variable domain (missing parts from reference TRBV5-6 and TRBJ2-7): DAGVTQSPTHLIKTRGQQVTLRCSPKSGHDTVSWYQQALGQGPQFIFQYYEEEERQRGNFPDRFSGHQFPNYSSELNVNALLLGDSALYLCASIRRAGGQLQYFGPGTRLTVT.

The gene calls are TRBV2 and TRBJ2-3, with D unclear. The CDR3 totals 14 residues. V lost 6 bases to trimming and J lost 2 bases, with 12 bases between them. CDR1 is SNHLY and CDR2 is FYNNEI in the germline V gene. The chain's CDR3 is CASSVTNPTDTQYF. The DNA for the CDR3 is TGTGCCAGCAGCGTGACAAACCCCACAGATACGCAGTATTTT.

V is TRBV19 and J is TRBJ2-3; 10 bases are shared with TRBD2. V dropped 6 bases and J dropped 5; count of bases not matched to a gene: 8. The CDR3 loop spans 15 amino acids. Germline V CDR1 and CDR2: LNHDA, SQIVND (reference sequence). CDR3 in amino acids: CASRRAGGPGDTQYF. The CDR3 DNA sequence: TGTGCCAGTAGAAGAGCGGGGGGGCCTGGAGATACGCAGTATTTT. The variable domain in full, with the rest retrieved from reference TRBV19 and TRBJ2-3, is DGGITQSPKYLFRKEGQNVTLSCEQNLNHDAMYWYRQDPGQGLRLIYYSQIVNDFQKGDIAEGYSVSREKKESFPLTVTSAQKNPTAFYLCASRRAGGPGDTQYFGPGTRLTVL.

This chain links TRBV10-3 with TRBJ1-1, with 7 bases lining up with TRBD1. Germline V gene lookup returns CDR1 ENHRY and CDR2 SYGVKD. The CDR3 has 15 amino acids. The V gene end was trimmed by 6 bases and the J gene end by 2 bases; junction bases not matched to a gene: 9. CDR3 nucleotide sequence: TGTGCCATCAGGGCCACAGGGGCGAGAAACACTGAAGCTTTCTTT. Translation gives CAIRATGARNTEAFF.

The J gene is TRBJ1-3, the V gene TRBV3-1 (or the pseudogene TRBV3-2); D remains unclear. The CDR3 is made up of 16 amino acids. Germline CDR1 LGHDT, CDR2 YNNKEL (reference sequence). Deletions cut 4 bases from V and 0 bases from J, with 13 bases between. CDR3 sequence reads: CASSPPAEISGNTIYF. The DNA of the CDR3 is TGTGCCAGCAGCCCTCCCGCGGAGATCTCTGGAAACACCATATATTTT.

The chain uses TRBV9 and TRBJ2-3; 9 nucleotides align to TRBD2. This CDR3 comprises 17 residues. Looked up from germline, CDR1 is SGDLS and CDR2 is YYNGEE. V shed 4 bases and J 0 bases; nucleotides not matched to a gene: 9. The CDR3 nucleotides are TGTGCCAGCAGCTCTCATAGCGGGGGCCCTAGCACAGATACGCAGTATTTT. Its protein product is CASSSHSGGPSTDTQYF.

The chain joins TRBV30 to TRBJ1-1; no clear D gene. The CDR3 spans 13 residues. Trimming removed 0 bases from V and 1 base from J, with 6 bases in between. Germline CDR1 and CDR2: GTSNPN and SVGIG (reference sequence). The DNA for the CDR3 is TGTGCCTGGAGTGTTTTTCAGAACACTGAAGCTTTCTTT. It is translated as CAWSVFQNTEAFF.

This chain links TRBV3-1 (or the pseudogene TRBV3-2) with TRBJ1-1; D not resolved. Germline-derived CDR1 and CDR2 are LGHDT and YNNKEL (reference sequence). The length of the CDR3 is 12 residues. Trimming stripped 2 bases from V and 8 bases from J, with 9 bases between. CDR3 amino acids: CASSQSDSEAFF. In nucleotides, the CDR3 is TGTGCCAGCAGCCAATCAGACTCAGAAGCTTTCTTT.

This chain uses TRBV3-1 (or the pseudogene TRBV3-2) with TRBJ2-1; the D is unclear. Between the trimmed V and J ends, which lost 1 base and 6 bases, there was a span of 7 bases. CDR3 length equals 13 residues. Germline V lookup: CDR1 LGHDT, CDR2 YNNKEL (reference sequence). The CDR3 region is CASSQARLNEQFF. Here the CDR3 DNA reads TGTGCCAGCAGCCAAGCGCGGCTCAATGAGCAGTTCTTC.

This chain links TRBV6-5 with TRBJ1-3; the D is unclear. V was pared by 4 bases and J by 0 bases, with 10 bases between. Per the germline V gene, CDR1 is MNHEY and CDR2 is SVGAGI. This CDR3 contains 15 residues. CDR3 in amino acids: CASSFRFASGNTIYF. In DNA form, the CDR3 reads TGTGCCAGCAGTTTCAGGTTTGCCTCTGGAAACACCATATATTTT.

The chain uses TRBV5-1 and TRBJ1-1; no clear D. The germline V gene has CDR1 SGHRS and CDR2 YFSETQ. Trimming took off 5 bases at V and 6 bases at J, with 20 bases between the two ends. The CDR3 loop spans 15 amino acids. The CDR3 nucleotides are TGCGCCAGCAGTTCAACGCCAGATTATTATGCTGAAGCTTTCTTT. This sequence encodes CASSSTPDYYAEAFF.

This chain joins TRBV5-1 and TRBJ2-1, with D possibly TRBD1 on 6 matching bases. Per the germline V gene, CDR1 is SGHRS and CDR2 is YFSETQ. CDR3 size: 14 residues. Trimming cost V 0 bases and J 10 bases, with 14 bases left between them. This chain's CDR3 is CASSLGQATREQFF. As DNA, the CDR3 is TGCGCCAGCAGCTTGGGACAGGCCACCAGGGAGCAGTTCTTC.

This chain joins TRBV5-1 and TRBJ2-3, with D perhaps TRBD2 (6 bases). Trimming removed 4 bases from V and 2 bases from J, with 11 bases in between. CDR1 is SGHRS, CDR2 YFSETQ, per germline. The CDR3 is 14 residues long. The CDR3, as DNA: TGCGCCAGCAGCCCGGGACTCCCCACAGATACGCAGTATTTT. Translated, it gives CASSPGLPTDTQYF.

V gene TRBV6-1 combines with J gene TRBJ1-5; D is perhaps TRBD1 (5 bases). The V end lost 2 bases, the J end lost 3 bases, and 11 bases lay between the germline ends. The CDR3 spans 15 residues. Germline lookup yields CDR1 MNHNS and CDR2 SASEGT. DNA of the CDR3: TGTGCCAGCAGTGAATATAAGGGGTTCAATCAGCCCCAGCATTTT. Amino acid sequence: CASSEYKGFNQPQHF.

The chain recombines TRBV10-1 with TRBJ1-2, with a possible D match to TRBD1 (6 bases). Germline CDR1 is WNHNN and CDR2 is SYGVQD (reference sequence). With 4 bases removed from V and 6 bases from J, the gap between germline ends came to 15 bases. CDR3 size: 14 residues. The CDR3 sequence: CASSATGQFDGYTF. The CDR3 bases are TGCGCCAGCAGTGCCACCGGACAGTTTGATGGCTACACCTTC.

This clone appeared once. V is TRBV18 and J is TRBJ2-2, with D maybe TRBD1 (5 bases). The length of the CDR3 is 16 residues. The V and J ends lost 3 bases and 0 bases respectively, with 11 bases between them. Germline V gives CDR1 KGHSH, CDR2 LQKENI. CDR3: CASSPSAGTNTGELFF. For the CDR3, the DNA is TGTGCCAGCTCACCCTCGGCAGGGACGAACACCGGGGAGCTGTTTTTT.

The J gene is TRBJ2-7, the V gene TRBV6-5, with 14 bases lining up with TRBD2. The germline V gene has CDR1 MNHEY and CDR2 SVGAGI. This CDR3 has 15 residues. Trimming removed 5 bases from V and 4 bases from J; junction bases left unmatched: 4. As DNA, the CDR3 is TGTGCCAGCAGTCTTGGGACTAGCGGGAGTTACGAGCAGTACTTC. This gives the protein CASSLGTSGSYEQYF.

The V and J genes are TRBV6-5 and TRBJ1-5; no clear D. CDR3 length equals 15 residues. The germline V gene has CDR1 MNHEY and CDR2 SVGAGI. The ends were cut back, 0 bases at V and 3 bases at J, with 9 bases in the middle. The CDR3 loop is CASSYSGQNNQPQHF. CDR3 DNA sequence: TGTGCCAGCAGTTACTCTGGGCAGAACAATCAGCCCCAGCATTTT.